The text below deals with one T cell receptor beta chain. This specimen comes from a study of blood T cell repertoires in COVID-19. Under the authors' procedure: Estimation of nucleated cell counts relied on the amplification of reference gene primers. Sequenced by immunoSEQ multiplex PCR; TCRdb stores in-frame clones only, minus some. V and J calls and clone size follow that table, whereas D and trimming were derived from the DNA. The data hold about 310,000 clones, with over 75% observed a single time. Trimming took off 3 bases at V and 2 bases at J, with 14 bases between the two ends. The germline CDR1 and CDR2 sequences are MNHEY and SVGAGI. The CDR3 length is 16 residues.

The TCR originated in a woman aged 40 to 50 who had recovered from COVID-19. V gene TRBV6-5 combines with J gene TRBJ1-5; no reliable D call. Sequenced: PBMCs or T cells enriched from blood (not recorded which). DNA of the CDR3: TGTGCCAGCAGTTATTTCGGGCCGGGAGGCAATCAGCCCCAGCATTTT. This codes for CASSYFGPGGNQPQHF.